This passage covers 16 T cell receptor beta chains from one sample sequenced in a study of blood T cell repertoires in COVID-19. Profiling relied on immunoSEQ multiplex PCR, and the TCRdb table lists in-frame clones only, not all of them. The sample consists of roughly 320,000 clones, more than 85% of them appearing once. The source material was peripheral blood. Source of these receptors: a man aged 65 to 79 with acute or convalescent COVID-19.

V usage is TRBV4-3 and J usage is TRBJ2-5, with D hard to call. Germline V CDR1 and CDR2: LGHNA, YSLEER. Trimming removed 4 bases at V and 2 bases at J, with 8 bases between. The CDR3 runs 13 residues. CDR3 sequence reads: CASSRHRQETQYF. CDR3 DNA: TGCGCCAGCAGCCGGCACAGACAAGAGACCCAGTACTTC.

The sample holds many counts of this clone. The chain is built from TRBV3-1 (or the pseudogene TRBV3-2) and TRBJ2-1; possibly TRBD1 for D (5 bases). The CDR3 has 15 residues. Trimming removed 3 bases at V and 4 bases at J, with 13 bases between. CDR1 is LGHDT, CDR2 YNNKEL, per germline (reference sequence). This chain's CDR3 is CASSQDTPVYNEQFF. DNA of the CDR3: TGTGCCAGCAGCCAGGACACCCCCGTTTACAATGAGCAGTTCTTC.

The chain links TRBV4-3 to TRBJ1-6; the D is unclear. Trimming took off 2 bases at V and 7 bases at J, with 15 bases between the two ends. The CDR3 has 16 residues. Germline lookup yields CDR1 LGHNA and CDR2 YSLEER. CDR3 in amino acids: CASSQLEGSGNSPLHF. CDR3 nucleotide sequence: TGCGCCAGCAGCCAACTCGAGGGATCCGGAAATTCACCCCTCCACTTT.

This chain uses TRBV30 with TRBJ1-6; D call uncertain. There are 14 residues in the CDR3. V was cut by 2 bases and J by 6 bases, with 11 bases left in between. Germline V lookup: CDR1 GTSNPN, CDR2 SVGIG (reference sequence). The CDR3 reads CAWSSSGLNSPLHF. The CDR3 bases are TGTGCCTGGAGTTCGTCCGGACTTAATTCACCCCTCCACTTT. The full variable domain, rest sourced from reference TRBV30 and TRBJ1-6, is SQTIHQWPATLVQPVGSPLSLECTVEGTSNPNLYWYRQAAGRGLQLLFYSVGIGQISSEVPQNLSASRPQDRQFILSSKKLLLSDSGFYLCAWSSSGLNSPLHFGNGTRLTVT.

The chain carries TRBV2 and TRBJ2-1; the D gene is possibly TRBD2 (5 bases). There are 15 residues in the CDR3. The germline CDR1 and CDR2 sequences are SNHLY and FYNNEI. The V end lost 1 base, the J end lost 3 bases, and 10 bases lay between the germline ends. Here the CDR3 reads CASSEESGLYNEQFF. The CDR3 nucleotides are TGTGCCAGCAGTGAAGAGAGCGGACTCTACAATGAGCAGTTCTTC.

The chain uses TRBV19 and TRBJ2-3; 15 positions agree with TRBD2. The V gene's germline CDR1 is LNHDA and CDR2 SQIVND (reference sequence). The V segment lost 4 bases and the J segment 4 bases; nucleotides outside the gene matches: 3. This CDR3 comprises 16 residues. The CDR3 here is CASSTGLAGGADTQYF. The CDR3 DNA reads as TGTGCCAGTAGTACAGGACTAGCGGGAGGGGCAGATACGCAGTATTTT.

The V and J genes are TRBV2 and TRBJ2-7; weak D call: TRBD2 (6 bases). V was shortened by 2 bases and J by 6 bases, with 20 bases between the two germline ends. The CDR3 sequence is 16 residues long. Germline loops: CDR1 SNHLY, CDR2 FYNNEI. CDR3 region: CASSENPGRTGFEQYF. The CDR3 region has the DNA TGTGCCAGCAGTGAAAATCCCGGGAGAACTGGATTCGAGCAGTACTTC. Variable domain in full (rest from reference TRBV2 and TRBJ2-7): EPEVTQTPSHQVTQMGQEVILRCVPISNHLYFYWYRQILGQKVEFLVSFYNNEISEKSEIFDDQFSVERPDGSNFTLKIRSTKLEDSAMYFCASSENPGRTGFEQYFGPGTRLTVT.

The chain has TRBV6-1 and TRBJ1-2, with 7 positions matching TRBD1. Germline V gives CDR1 MNHNS, CDR2 SASEGT. V lost 3 bases, J lost 5 bases, and 0 bases stayed unmatched. This CDR3 region has 12 residues. The CDR3 is CASSETGYGYTF. DNA for the CDR3: TGTGCCAGCAGTGAGACAGGGTATGGCTACACCTTC.

The chain recombines TRBV7-2 with TRBJ1-5; no clear D gene. The CDR3 runs 14 residues. Between the trimmed V and J ends, which lost 3 bases and 5 bases, there was a span of 11 bases. Germline V gene sequence: CDR1 SGHTA, CDR2 FQGNSA. The CDR3 coding sequence is TGTGCCAGCAGCTTGGGCAGCTCTCATCAGCCCCAGCATTTT. This encodes CASSLGSSHQPQHF.

The chain uses TRBV10-3 and TRBJ2-7, with 14 bases matching TRBD2. Germline V gene sequence: CDR1 ENHRY, CDR2 SYGVKD. The CDR3 loop spans 15 amino acids. After removal of 6 bases from V and 4 bases from J, the junction contained 5 bases not matched to a gene. The CDR3 is CAISSTSGGAYEQYF. The CDR3 DNA sequence: TGTGCCATCAGCTCGACTAGCGGGGGGGCTTACGAGCAGTACTTC.

The rearrangement uses TRBV4-1 and TRBJ2-5; 12 bases map to TRBD2. Per the germline V gene, CDR1 is MGHRA and CDR2 is YSYEKL. The V and J ends lost 5 bases and 5 bases, in that order; junction bases with no gene match: 6. The CDR3 has 15 residues. The CDR3, as DNA: TGCGCCAGCAGCGAAGGACTAGCGGGGCGGGAGACCCAGTACTTC. As protein: CASSEGLAGRETQYF.

In its sample, this clone was seen once. The chain carries TRBV7-9 and TRBJ1-1, with D perhaps matching TRBD1 (6 bases). The CDR3 spans 15 residues. Germline CDR1 is SEHNR and CDR2 is FQNEAQ (reference sequence). V gave up 6 bases and J gave up 6 bases, with 20 bases separating them. CDR3 residues: CASSFSAGAASEAFF. CDR3 sequence (DNA): TGTGCCAGCAGTTTCTCTGCAGGGGCCGCTTCTGAAGCTTTCTTT.

J is TRBJ2-5 and V is TRBV2; TRBD2 matches 7 bases. Per the germline V gene, CDR1 is SNHLY and CDR2 is FYNNEI. J gave up 7 bases and V 6 bases, and 17 bases lay outside the gene matches. The CDR3 extends over 16 amino acids. DNA for the CDR3: TGTGCCAGCAGCCAAGCGGGGCAACATGTCTCAGGGACCCAGTACTTC. Residues: CASSQAGQHVSGTQYF.

V is TRBV10-2 and J is TRBJ1-4; D gene ambiguous. Germline values: CDR1 WSHSY, CDR2 SAAADI. The length of the CDR3 is 15 residues. Trimming took off 0 bases at V and 10 bases at J, with 15 bases between the two ends. CDR3 amino acids: CASSESTWETGKLFF. CDR3 sequence (DNA): TGCGCCAGCAGTGAGTCCACCTGGGAGACGGGAAAACTGTTTTTT.

The V and J genes are TRBV10-1 and TRBJ2-7; 10 bases align to TRBD1. This CDR3 comprises 14 residues. The V segment lost 4 bases and the J segment 5 bases; nucleotides outside the gene matches: 5. Germline lookup yields CDR1 WNHNN and CDR2 SYGVQD (reference sequence). The CDR3 protein is CASSAGTGVHEQYF. CDR3 in DNA: TGCGCCAGCAGTGCCGGGACAGGGGTCCACGAGCAGTACTTC.

The chain combines TRBV29-1 with TRBJ2-7; a possible D gene is TRBD1 (6 bases). The CDR3 consists of 10 residues. Trimming removed 7 bases from V and 7 bases from J, with 11 bases in between. Looked up from germline, CDR1 is SQVTM and CDR2 is ANQGSEA. This chain's CDR3 is CSAGDREQYF. Written as DNA, the CDR3 is TGCAGCGCCGGCGACAGGGAGCAGTACTTC.